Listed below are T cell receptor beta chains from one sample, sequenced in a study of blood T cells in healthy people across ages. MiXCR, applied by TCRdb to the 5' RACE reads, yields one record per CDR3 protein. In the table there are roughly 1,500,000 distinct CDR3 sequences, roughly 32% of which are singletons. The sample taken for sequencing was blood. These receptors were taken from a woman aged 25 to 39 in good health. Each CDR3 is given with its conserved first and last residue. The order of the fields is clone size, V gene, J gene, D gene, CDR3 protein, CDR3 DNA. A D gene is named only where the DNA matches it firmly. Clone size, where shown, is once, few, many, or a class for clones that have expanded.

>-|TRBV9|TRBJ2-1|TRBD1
CASSTTGQGRNEQFF
TGTGCCAGCAGCACAACAGGACAGGGCAGGAATGAGCAGTTCTTC
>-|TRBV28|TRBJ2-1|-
CASSPSGGWNEQFF
TGTGCCAGCAGTCCCTCTGGGGGTTGGAATGAGCAGTTCTTC
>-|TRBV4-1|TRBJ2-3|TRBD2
CASSQVPLAGADTQYF
TGCGCCAGCAGCCAGGTCCCCTTAGCGGGAGCAGATACGCAGTATTTT
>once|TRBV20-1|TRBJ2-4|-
CSAREKRGSLAKNIQYF
TGCAGTGCTAGAGAGAAGAGGGGGTCACTAGCCAAAAACATTCAGTACTTC
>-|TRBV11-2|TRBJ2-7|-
CASSPQGPLYEQYF
TGTGCCAGCAGCCCTCAGGGGCCCCTCTACGAGCAGTACTTC
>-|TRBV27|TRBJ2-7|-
CASSSIGGESTYEQYF
TGTGCCAGCAGTTCTATAGGTGGGGAGTCCACCTACGAGCAGTACTTC
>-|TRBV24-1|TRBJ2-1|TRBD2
CATSPGRGVYNEQFF
TGTGCCACCAGCCCAGGGCGGGGGGTCTACAATGAGCAGTTCTTC
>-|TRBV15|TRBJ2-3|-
CATSSASSPTDTQYF
TGTGCCACCAGCAGCGCTAGTTCCCCCACAGATACGCAGTATTTT
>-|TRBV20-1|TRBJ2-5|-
CSTPDLLGAQYF
TGCAGTACTCCGGACCTCTTAGGGGCCCAGTACTTC
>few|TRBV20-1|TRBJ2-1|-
CSSRGAGPLDEQFF
TGCAGTTCCCGAGGTGCAGGGCCCCTCGATGAGCAGTTCTTC
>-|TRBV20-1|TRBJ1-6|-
CSARASQLNSPLHF
TGCAGTGCTAGAGCTTCCCAGTTGAATTCACCCCTCCACTTT
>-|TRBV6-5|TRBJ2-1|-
CASQLSSYNEQFF
TGTGCCTCCCAACTGAGCTCCTACAATGAGCAGTTCTTC
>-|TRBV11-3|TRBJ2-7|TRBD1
CASSAQTGTGYEQYF
TGTGCCAGCAGCGCCCAAACCGGGACAGGATACGAGCAGTACTTC
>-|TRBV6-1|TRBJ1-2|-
CASSEREKVGYTF
TGTGCCAGCAGTGAACGAGAGAAGGTTGGCTACACCTTC
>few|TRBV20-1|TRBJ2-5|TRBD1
CSARDQRTGETQYF
TGCAGTGCTAGAGATCAAAGGACAGGAGAGACCCAGTACTTC
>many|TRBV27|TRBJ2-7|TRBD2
CASSLAGLAYEQYF
TGTGCCAGCAGTTTAGCGGGACTAGCCTACGAGCAGTACTTC
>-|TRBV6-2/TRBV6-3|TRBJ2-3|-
CASSRDGLGTDTQYF
TGTGCCAGCAGTCGCGATGGACTGGGCACCGATACGCAGTATTTT